This T cell receptor beta chain was recorded in a study of T-cell reconstitution after alpha-beta-depleted transplantation in children. This CDR3 region has 14 residues. The ends were cut back, 4 bases at V and 0 bases at J, with 12 bases in the middle. CDR1 is GTSNPN, CDR2 SVGIG, per germline (reference sequence). Unique molecular identifiers were built into the TCRbeta library. TCRdb used MiXCR to reprocess the PCR reads, holding one entry per CDR3 protein. This table holds more than 550,000 distinct CDR3 sequences, under 12% found once. The sequence was collected from a human donor who donated a stem cell graft to a child with acute myeloid leukemia. The specimen comprised PBMCs from the stem cell graft donor, sampled from the stem cell graft. The chain joins TRBV30 to TRBJ2-5; D unclear. DNA of the CDR3: TGTGCCTGGAATAGGAGAGTGTACCAAGAGACCCAGTACTTC. Encoded protein: CAWNRRVYQETQYF. The full variable domain, its missing parts supplied by reference TRBV30 and TRBJ2-5, is SQTIHQWPATLVQPVGSPLSLECTVEGTSNPNLYWYRQAAGRGLQLLFYSVGIGQISSEVPQNLSASRPQDRQFILSSKKLLLSDSGFYLCAWNRRVYQETQYFGPGTRLLVL.